These 30 T cell receptor beta chains share one sample of origin, sequenced in a study of shared clonotypes between healthy human individuals. Libraries were prepared by immunoSEQ multiplex PCR; TCRdb keeps only in-frame clonotypes and omits some of them. Of some 1.5 million clones listed, around 97% are singletons. Sequenced input: naive CD4+ T cells sorted from blood. Subset defined: CD45RA+ positively selected. These receptors originate from a man aged 25 to 40 in good health.

Turning to this clone: Other DNA sequences in the same sample also yield this CDR3. The chain uses TRBV5-1 and TRBJ1-1; D call uncertain. Germline values: CDR1 SGHRS, CDR2 YFSETQ. This CDR3 region has 14 residues. V was cut by 0 bases and J by 5 bases, with 11 bases left in between. The CDR3 nucleotides are TGCGCCAGCAGCTTGGGGCAGGTGGGGACTGAAGCTTTCTTT. This encodes CASSLGQVGTEAFF.

The rearrangement uses TRBV5-1 and TRBJ1-2; possibly TRBD1 for D (6 bases). Germline CDR1 is SGHRS and CDR2 is YFSETQ. V lost 3 bases, J lost 4 bases, and 7 bases lay in between. CDR3 length: 12 residues. CDR3 region: CASSSRGYGYTF. The CDR3 nucleotides are TGCGCCAGCAGCTCCAGGGGCTATGGCTACACCTTC.

The chain has TRBV11-2 and TRBJ2-1, with TRBD1 as a possible D gene (6 bases). Trimming pared 3 bases from V and 9 bases from J, leaving 12 bases between. This CDR3 is built from 13 residues. Germline CDR1 and CDR2: SGHAT and FQNNGV. The CDR3 DNA follows: TGTGCCAGCAGCTTTGTGGGGGCGGGTGAGCAGTTCTTC. This encodes CASSFVGAGEQFF. Filled out from reference TRBV11-2 and TRBJ2-1, the complete variable domain reads EAGVAQSPRYKIIEKRQSVAFWCNPISGHATLYWYQQILGQGPKLLIQFQNNGVVDDSQLPKDRFSAERLKGVDSTLKIQPAKLEDSAVYLCASSFVGAGEQFFGPGTRLTVL.

The count of this clone is one. This chain uses TRBV19 with TRBJ1-5; a possible D gene is TRBD1 (6 bases). The CDR3 is made up of 14 amino acids. Trimming stripped 3 bases from V and 4 bases from J, with 10 bases between. Germline V gene lookup returns CDR1 LNHDA and CDR2 SQIVND (reference sequence). CDR3 residues: CASSIDRRNQPQHF. CDR3 sequence (DNA): TGTGCCAGTAGTATCGACAGGAGAAATCAGCCCCAGCATTTT.

This clone was seen a single time. The rearrangement joins TRBV7-9 to TRBJ2-2, with 7 bases fitting TRBD2. With V trimmed by 3 bases and J by 4 bases, 14 bases remained unmatched. This CDR3 has 18 amino acids. CDR1 and CDR2 (germline): SEHNR, FQNEAQ (reference sequence). The CDR3 sequence is CASSFYLSWREITGELFF. The CDR3 coding sequence is TGTGCCAGCAGCTTTTACCTATCTTGGCGGGAGATCACCGGGGAGCTGTTTTTT.

A few counts support this clone. This chain uses TRBV19 with TRBJ1-5; the D gene is possibly TRBD1 (5 bases). The CDR3 is 13 amino acids. Trimming took off 9 bases at V and 4 bases at J, with 13 bases between the two ends. Germline CDR1 reads LNHDA; CDR2 reads SQIVND (reference sequence). The CDR3 protein is CASIGADNQPQHF. The CDR3 nucleotides are TGTGCCAGCATCGGGGCAGATAATCAGCCCCAGCATTTT.

The chain couples TRBV19 to TRBJ1-2; 9 nucleotides line up with TRBD1. This CDR3 region has 15 residues. Unmatched junction bases numbered 5, after V lost 1 base and J lost 5 bases. Germline V lookup: CDR1 LNHDA, CDR2 SQIVND (reference sequence). CDR3: CASSIATGGGYGYTF. The CDR3 DNA follows: TGTGCCAGTAGTATAGCTACAGGGGGCGGATATGGCTACACCTTC.

The V and J genes are TRBV5-4 and TRBJ2-1; the D gene is possibly TRBD1 (6 bases). Per the germline V gene, CDR1 is SGHNT and CDR2 is YYREEE (reference sequence). With 6 bases removed from V and 8 bases from J, the gap between germline ends came to 15 bases. The CDR3 runs to 13 residues. CDR3 in DNA: TGTGCCAGCACCGAACAGGGTATAGATGAGCAGTTCTTC. This codes for CASTEQGIDEQFF. Complete variable domain (other parts from reference TRBV5-4 and TRBJ2-1): ETGVTQSPTHLIKTRGQQVTLRCSSQSGHNTVSWYQQALGQGPQFIFQYYREEENGRGNFPPRFSGLQFPNYSSELNVNALELDDSALYLCASTEQGIDEQFFGPGTRLTVL.

This chain uses TRBV5-4 with TRBJ2-5, with 7 positions matching TRBD1. The CDR3 runs 14 residues. Germline CDR1 is SGHNT and CDR2 is YYREEE (reference sequence). J lost 5 bases, V lost 3 bases, and 7 bases had no gene match. The CDR3 loop is CASSSRGQKETQYF. Written as DNA, the CDR3 is TGTGCCAGCAGCTCGAGGGGGCAGAAGGAGACCCAGTACTTC.

CDR3 DNA: TGTGCCATGGGGACAGAACGCACAGATACGCAGTATTTT. Translated, it gives CAMGTERTDTQYF. This sequence joins TRBV10-3 and TRBJ2-3; 7 bases match TRBD1. V gave up 9 bases and J gave up 1 base; unmatched junction bases: 4. The CDR3 has 13 residues. Per germline, CDR1 ENHRY and CDR2 SYGVKD.

This chain connects TRBV2 to TRBJ2-2; D is perhaps TRBD2 (5 bases). V was cut by 6 bases and J by 7 bases, with 18 bases left in between. Per the germline V gene, CDR1 is SNHLY and CDR2 is FYNNEI. The CDR3 consists of 15 residues. The CDR3 here is CASSRDPTGIGELFF. CDR3 in DNA: TGTGCCAGCAGCCGGGATCCTACGGGTATCGGGGAGCTGTTTTTT.

The chain has TRBV5-6 and TRBJ1-5; no definite D call. This CDR3 spans 16 amino acids. Germline V gene sequence: CDR1 SGHDT, CDR2 YYEEEE. The germline V and J ends were trimmed by 2 bases and 3 bases, with 15 bases remaining between them. The CDR3, as DNA: TGTGCCAGCAGCTTTATGCAGACCTCAAACAATCAGCCCCAGCATTTT. Translating gives CASSFMQTSNNQPQHF. Combining the CDR3 with reference TRBV5-6 and TRBJ1-5 gives the whole variable domain DAGVTQSPTHLIKTRGQQVTLRCSPKSGHDTVSWYQQALGQGPQFIFQYYEEEERQRGNFPDRFSGHQFPNYSSELNVNALLLGDSALYLCASSFMQTSNNQPQHFGDGTRLSIL.

The chain uses TRBV28 and TRBJ2-7; D unresolved. Germline assignment: CDR1 MDHEN and CDR2 SYDVKM. The CDR3 has 14 amino acids. V lost 2 bases and J 7 bases, leaving 15 bases between the germline ends. CDR3 loop: CASSLGGTIREQYF. CDR3 in DNA: TGTGCCAGCAGTTTAGGCGGTACTATTAGGGAGCAGTACTTC.

This clone was observed once. The chain uses TRBV19 and TRBJ2-1, with TRBD2 identical over 8 bases. J gave up 5 bases and V 2 bases, and 5 bases lay outside the gene matches. Germline V gene data show CDR1 as LNHDA and CDR2 as SQIVND (reference sequence). CDR3 length: 15 residues. The CDR3 region is CASSIQAGVDNEQFF. DNA of the CDR3: TGTGCCAGTAGTATACAAGCGGGAGTCGACAATGAGCAGTTCTTC.

The gene calls are TRBV28 and TRBJ1-5; D might be TRBD1 (5 bases). The length of the CDR3 is 16 residues. The V gene's germline CDR1 is MDHEN and CDR2 SYDVKM. V lost 7 bases and J lost 4, with 20 bases in between. CDR3 in amino acids: CASTLVGGGGNQPQHF. In DNA form, the CDR3 reads TGTGCCAGCACCCTCGTGGGGGGTGGGGGGAATCAGCCCCAGCATTTT.

J is TRBJ2-1 and V is TRBV27; 13 bases align to TRBD2. Germline V CDR1 and CDR2: MNHEY, SMNVEV (reference sequence). V lost 2 bases to trimming and J lost 12 bases; unmatched junction nucleotides: 16. The CDR3 has 18 amino acids. CDR3 residues: CASSLGTSGKGYPVWQFF. DNA for the CDR3: TGTGCCAGCAGTTTAGGGACTAGCGGGAAGGGCTACCCCGTTTGGCAGTTCTTC.

The CDR3 is CASSLERGAGVLYEQYF. The CDR3, as DNA: TGCGCCAGCAGCTTGGAAAGGGGGGCAGGGGTCCTTTACGAGCAGTACTTC. This chain uses TRBV5-1 with TRBJ2-7; TRBD1 or TRBD2 may be the D gene (6 bases each). The CDR3 has 17 residues. Germline V gives CDR1 SGHRS, CDR2 YFSETQ. The V gene lost 0 bases and the J gene lost 4 bases, with 20 bases spanning the gap.

This clone is a singleton in its sample. The chain has TRBV2 and TRBJ2-5, with 9 bases aligning to TRBD2. V lost 11 bases, J lost 5 bases, and 12 bases stayed unmatched. The CDR3 length is 14 residues. Germline V gene lookup returns CDR1 SNHLY and CDR2 FYNNEI. In DNA form, the CDR3 reads TGTGCCGGGCGGGTAGCGGGGGATCGGGAGACCCAGTACTTC. Translated: CAGRVAGDRETQYF. The variable domain in full, with the rest retrieved from reference TRBV2 and TRBJ2-5, is EPEVTQTPSHQVTQMGQEVILRCVPISNHLYFYWYRQILGQKVEFLVSFYNNEISEKSEIFDDQFSVERPDGSNFTLKIRSTKLEDSAMYFCAGRVAGDRETQYFGPGTRLLVL.

The rearrangement joins TRBV29-1 to TRBJ1-4, with 7 bases fitting TRBD1. Trimming took 0 bases from V and 6 from J; bases not matched to a gene: 4. The germline V gene encodes CDR1 SQVTM and CDR2 ANQGSEA. The CDR3 totals 14 residues. The CDR3 loop is CSVEEGGRDEKLFF. The CDR3 region has the DNA TGCAGCGTTGAAGAAGGGGGCAGAGATGAAAAACTGTTTTTT. Complete variable domain (other parts from reference TRBV29-1 and TRBJ1-4): SAVISQKPSRDICQRGTSLTIQCQVDSQVTMMFWYRQQPGQSLTLIATANQGSEATYESGFVIDKFPISRPNLTFSTLTVSNMSPEDSSIYLCSVEEGGRDEKLFFGSGTQLSVL.

This clone is a singleton in its sample. This chain links TRBV7-3 with TRBJ2-2; the match to TRBD2 covers 15 bases. Germline assignment: CDR1 SGHTA and CDR2 FQGTGA. CDR3 length: 20 amino acids. Trimming took 5 bases from V and 0 from J; bases not matched to a gene: 10. CDR3 sequence: CASSLPGLAGGLPNTGELFF. The CDR3 DNA reads TGTGCCAGCAGCCTCCCGGGACTAGCGGGAGGCCTCCCGAACACCGGGGAGCTGTTTTTT.

The chain joins TRBV7-2 to TRBJ2-7, with D perhaps TRBD2 (5 bases). CDR1 is SGHTA and CDR2 is FQGNSA in the germline V gene. The CDR3 loop spans 14 amino acids. The V and J ends lost 1 base and 3 bases respectively, with 10 bases between them. In DNA form, the CDR3 reads TGTGCCAGCAGCTTAGTAACTAGAAACTACGAGCAGTACTTC. Translated: CASSLVTRNYEQYF. Filled out from reference TRBV7-2 and TRBJ2-7, the complete variable domain reads GAGVSQSPSNKVTEKGKDVELRCDPISGHTALYWYRQSLGQGLEFLIYFQGNSAPDKSGLPSDRFSAERTGGSVSTLTIQRTQQEDSAVYLCASSLVTRNYEQYFGPGTRLTVT.

The chain recombines TRBV7-9 with TRBJ2-1; no firm D call. V was pared by 4 bases and J by 0 bases, with 19 bases between. Germline CDR1 and CDR2: SEHNR and FQNEAQ (reference sequence). This CDR3 contains 18 residues. CDR3 sequence: CASSSRFLGHPSYNEQFF. CDR3 nucleotides: TGTGCCAGCAGCTCCAGGTTCCTAGGTCATCCCTCCTACAATGAGCAGTTCTTC.

This clone has just one count. The chain couples TRBV4-3 to TRBJ2-1; D gene unclear. Germline V gives CDR1 LGHNA, CDR2 YSLEER. The V and J ends lost 0 bases and 6 bases respectively, with 12 bases between them. The CDR3 has 15 residues. The CDR3 reads CASSQDHGLTNEQFF. CDR3 coding DNA: TGCGCCAGCAGCCAAGATCACGGCCTTACCAATGAGCAGTTCTTC.

The V and J genes are TRBV7-8 and TRBJ2-7; no firm D call. V was cut by 2 bases and J by 4 bases, with 9 bases left in between. The CDR3 totals 13 residues. Germline lookup yields CDR1 SGHVS and CDR2 FQNEAQ. This CDR3 is CASSLSVDYEQYF. The CDR3 nucleotides read TGTGCCAGCAGCTTATCTGTGGATTACGAGCAGTACTTC.

V and J are TRBV4-3 and TRBJ2-3; 14 nucleotides line up with TRBD2. The junction had 10 bases not matched to a gene; V was cut back by 0 bases and J by 5 bases. The CDR3 totals 19 residues. In germline, CDR1 is LGHNA, CDR2 YSLEER. CDR3 in amino acids: CASSQDSGLAGESRDTQYF. In DNA, the CDR3 is TGCGCCAGCAGCCAAGATTCGGGACTAGCGGGAGAAAGTCGAGATACGCAGTATTTT.

A single count supports this clone. The chain has TRBV7-2 and TRBJ1-4; D is ambiguous. Germline CDR1 is SGHTA and CDR2 is FQGNSA. The ends were cut back, 5 bases at V and 3 bases at J, with 10 bases in the middle. The CDR3 loop spans 14 amino acids. In DNA, the CDR3 is TGTGCCAGCAGCATGACAAGGGCTAATGAAAAACTGTTTTTT. The encoded protein is CASSMTRANEKLFF.

V is TRBV18 and J is TRBJ2-4, with a tentative D call TRBD1 (5 bases). The V end was cut by 3 bases, the J end by 0 bases, with 12 bases between. This CDR3 is built from 16 residues. Germline CDR1 KGHSH, CDR2 LQKENI. The CDR3, as DNA: TGTGCCAGCTCACCCAGGGTCAAGCTAGCCAAAAACATTCAGTACTTC. Amino acids: CASSPRVKLAKNIQYF.

This rearrangement joins TRBV14 to TRBJ2-2; a weak D match, TRBD2 (6 bases). V lost 1 base, J lost 1 base, and 7 bases lay in between. The V gene's germline CDR1 is SGHDN and CDR2 FVKESK. There are 15 residues in the CDR3. The CDR3 DNA follows: TGTGCCAGCAGCCAAGTCGGGGGGAACACCGGGGAGCTGTTTTTT. Translation: CASSQVGGNTGELFF. Filled out from reference TRBV14 and TRBJ2-2, the complete variable domain reads EAGVTQFPSHSVIEKGQTVTLRCDPISGHDNLYWYRRVMGKEIKFLLHFVKESKQDESGMPNNRFLAERTGGTYSTLKVQPAELEDSGVYFCASSQVGGNTGELFFGEGSRLTVL.

The chain joins TRBV7-9 to TRBJ1-2; D remains unclear. The V and J ends lost 1 base and 4 bases respectively, with 13 bases between them. CDR3 length equals 15 residues. Germline V CDR1 and CDR2: SEHNR, FQNEAQ (reference sequence). CDR3 region: CASSLGPTVGYGYTF. The CDR3 bases are TGTGCCAGCAGCTTAGGGCCGACTGTGGGCTATGGCTACACCTTC.

The chain has TRBV5-1 and TRBJ2-2; 9 bases fit TRBD1. The V and J ends lost 0 bases and 7 bases, in that order; junction bases with no gene match: 1. From germline, CDR1 is SGHRS and CDR2 YFSETQ. The CDR3 totals 14 residues. CDR3 coding DNA: TGCGCCAGCAGCTTGGTGACAGGGGGCGGGGAGCTGTTTTTT. This encodes CASSLVTGGGELFF.